This T cell receptor (beta chain) was profiled in a study of regulatory T cells in long-lasting Graves disease. Study results and limitations: Persistent patients shared more public clonotypes (over 2,500) than new patients (more than 900).

Researchers made TCR beta libraries by using iRepertoire HTBI primers and running Arm-PCR on CDR3 regions. MiXCR, applied by TCRdb to the multiplex PCR reads, yields one record per CDR3 protein. The repertoire has about 310,000 distinct CDR3 sequences, around 20% of them found once; the top ten carry approximately 53%. This clonotype was observed a few times. Its target is not known. Sample time point: persistent/refractory GD, antithyroid drugs over 5 years with positive TRAb. PBMC-derived RNA was used for the TCR library. As collected, the peripheral blood samples measured 7 to 9.5 milliliters each and went into EDTA tubes. The germline CDR1 and CDR2 sequences are MDHEN and SYDVKM. V was shortened by 2 bases and J by 0 bases, with 11 bases between the two germline ends. CDR3 length: 16 amino acids.

The chain carries TRBV28 and TRBJ2-4; D is possibly TRBD2 (6 bases). The sample here was peripheral blood mononuclear cells (PBMCs), taken when the disease was refractory, from a patient treated with antithyroid drugs. The sequence came from a female donor with Graves disease. The CDR3, as DNA: TGTGCCAGCAGTTTAGGGGGGAATGTAGCCAAAAACATTCAGTACTTC. Residues: CASSLGGNVAKNIQYF.